The present TCR beta chain was sequenced within a study of a mutant IDH1 vaccine in newly diagnosed glioma. Across the whole study: Those enrolled had earlier been treated with radiotherapy, temozolomide, or both, mostly both.

V was clipped by 6 bases and J by 4 bases, with 15 bases between them. Germline assignment: CDR1 MNHNY and CDR2 SVGAGI (reference sequence). This CDR3 region has 14 residues. Documented time point: week 47, end of study. In the vaccine, a single dose held 300 ug of the mutant IDH1 20-mer peptide, along with topical imiquimod. Study-level results: Researchers report vaccine-induced immune responses in approximately 93% of patients.

For this clone: Its antigen is unknown.

Clones were read by immunoSEQ multiplex PCR, and TCRdb kept only the in-frame ones, dropping some. The repertoire consists of 45,000 to 55,000 clones, with about 88% occurring once and the leading ten covering around 4.7%. This receptor was obtained from a young woman with glioma. Some clones in this sample may be carry-over from other donors' samples. This specimen was PBMCs, taken from a glioma patient whose treatment included an IDH1 peptide vaccine. V and J are TRBV6-6 and TRBJ1-2; possibly TRBD1 for D (6 bases). CDR3 region: CASSPGQTSYGYTF. The CDR3 DNA reads TGTGCCAGCAGCCCCGGACAGACCAGCTATGGCTACACCTTC.